A single sample is the source of the 21 T cell receptor beta chains below, sequenced in a study of T cell repertoires in cytomegalovirus infection. TCRdb analysed the reads with MiXCR anew, one entry per CDR3 protein. The data hold about 830,000 distinct CDR3 sequences, with over 25% observed a single time. No antigens are known for them. The material was cultured CD8+ T cells from PBMCs, obtained from culture after CMV antigen stimulation. The source of these receptors is a human donor in good health (CMV status not recorded). Some clones in this sample may be carry-over from other donors' samples.

The V call is TRBV7-9, the J call TRBJ1-2, with unresolved D. Germline-derived CDR1 and CDR2 are SEHNR and FQNEAQ (reference sequence). V lost 4 bases, J lost 8 bases, and 20 bases lay in between. This CDR3 spans 15 amino acids. The CDR3 coding sequence is TGTGCCAGCAGCTGCCCCACAGTGGACTGCTTGGGCTACACCTTC. It translates to CASSCPTVDCLGYTF.

In its sample, this clonotype was seen a few times. This rearrangement joins TRBV7-9 to TRBJ2-5; D might be TRBD1 or TRBD2, each matching 5 bases. This CDR3 is built from 14 residues. The V gene's germline CDR1 is SEHNR and CDR2 FQNEAQ (reference sequence). V was clipped by 5 bases and J by 1 base, with 11 bases between them. In DNA form, the CDR3 reads TGTGCCAGCAGCGGACCGAGGGGCCAAGAGACCCAGTACTTC. It translates to CASSGPRGQETQYF.

At least ten counts were recorded for this clonotype. The rearrangement uses TRBV7-2 and TRBJ2-3; TRBD2 aligns across 10 bases. The CDR3 consists of 16 residues. Looked up from germline, CDR1 is SGHTA and CDR2 is FQGNSA. The V gene end was trimmed by 5 bases and the J gene end by 0 bases; junction bases not matched to a gene: 5. The CDR3 region has the DNA TGTGCCAGCAGCCCCACTAGCGGGGCTAGCACAGATACGCAGTATTTT. Protein sequence: CASSPTSGASTDTQYF.

This clonotype occurred a few times. V gene TRBV7-6 combines with J gene TRBJ1-1; D uncertain. CDR1 is SGHVS and CDR2 is FNYEAQ in the germline V gene. Trimming stripped 5 bases from V and 5 bases from J, with 12 bases between. The CDR3 has 13 residues. In DNA, the CDR3 is TGTGCCAGCAGCGCGGACTCCTGGACTGAAGCTTTCTTT. It translates to CASSADSWTEAFF. Combining the CDR3 with reference TRBV7-6 and TRBJ1-1 gives the whole variable domain GAGVSQSPRYKVTKRGQDVALRCDPISGHVSLYWYRQALGQGPEFLTYFNYEAQQDKSGLPNDRFSAERPEGSISTLTIQRTEQRDSAMYRCASSADSWTEAFFGQGTRLTVV.

This clonotype was counted a few times. V is TRBV7-6 and J is TRBJ2-5; 10 bases fit TRBD2. Germline values: CDR1 SGHVS, CDR2 FNYEAQ. J was trimmed by 3 bases and V by 2 bases; bases with no gene match: 3. CDR3 length: 15 amino acids. This CDR3 reads CASSLITSGEETQYF. For the CDR3, the DNA is TGTGCCAGCAGCTTAATAACTAGCGGGGAAGAGACCCAGTACTTC.

The chain links TRBV15 to TRBJ2-5; the D is unclear. V dropped 6 bases and J dropped 2 bases, with 4 bases sitting between them. Germline V gives CDR1 LNHNV, CDR2 YYDKDF (reference sequence). This CDR3 contains 11 residues. The CDR3 is CATREQETQYF. The CDR3 nucleotides read TGTGCCACCAGAGAACAAGAGACCCAGTACTTC.

This clonotype was recorded only once. The chain joins TRBV2 to TRBJ1-2, with D uncertain. The CDR3 extends over 13 amino acids. The germline V gene encodes CDR1 SNHLY and CDR2 FYNNEI. V shed 2 bases and J shed 0 bases, with 4 bases lying between them. This chain's CDR3 is CASSEWANYGYTF. CDR3 nucleotide sequence: TGTGCCAGCAGTGAATGGGCTAACTATGGCTACACCTTC.

This clonotype appeared many times. This chain links TRBV7-3 with TRBJ1-2, with 7 bases that match TRBD1. There are 16 residues in the CDR3. Trimming at V came to 6 bases and at J to 7 bases, leaving 17 bases not matched to a gene. CDR1 and CDR2 from the germline V gene are SGHTA and FQGTGA. The CDR3 DNA is TGTGCCAGCAGTCACCCCCCCACAGGGGATATCGGTGGCTACACCTTC. Residues: CASSHPPTGDIGGYTF. The variable domain in full, completed from reference TRBV7-3 and TRBJ1-2, reads GAGVSQTPSNKVTEKGKYVELRCDPISGHTALYWYRQSLGQGPEFLIYFQGTGAADDSGLPNDRFFAVRPEGSVSTLKIQRTERGDSAVYLCASSHPPTGDIGGYTFGSGTRLTVV.

As to this clonotype: At one end the junction does not follow the germline gene, possibly because of a read error. CDR3 DNA: TGTGCCAGCAGCTCTAGACAGGGACCAGAGACCCGGTACTTC. Its protein is CASSSRQGPETRYF. The J gene is TRBJ2-5, the V gene TRBV5-4, with 7 bases matching TRBD1. CDR3 size: 14 residues. Germline loops: CDR1 SGHNT, CDR2 YYREEE (reference sequence).

A few counts support this clonotype. The DNA for the CDR3 is TGTGCCAGTAGTATGTTGGAGGGACAGGGGGCAGAGGGCTACACCTTC. Translated, it gives CASSMLEGQGAEGYTF. The chain employs TRBV19 and TRBJ1-2; 12 bases are shared with TRBD1. From germline, CDR1 is LNHDA and CDR2 SQIVND (reference sequence). The CDR3 has 16 residues. V lost 3 bases to trimming and J lost 8 bases; unmatched junction nucleotides: 10. Full variable domain (outside the CDR3, taken from reference TRBV19 and TRBJ1-2): DGGITQSPKYLFRKEGQNVTLSCEQNLNHDAMYWYRQDPGQGLRLIYYSQIVNDFQKGDIAEGYSVSREKKESFPLTVTSAQKNPTAFYLCASSMLEGQGAEGYTFGSGTRLTVV.

Only a few counts were recorded for this clonotype. The rearrangement joins TRBV5-1 to TRBJ2-2, with TRBD1 matching 10 bases. This CDR3 spans 14 amino acids. Trimming took 3 bases from V and 7 from J; bases not matched to a gene: 3. Germline values: CDR1 SGHRS, CDR2 YFSETQ. The CDR3: CASSSGQGNGELFF. Written as DNA, the CDR3 is TGCGCCAGCAGCTCGGGACAGGGGAACGGGGAGCTGTTTTTT.

This sequence joins TRBV25-1 and TRBJ1-1; D perhaps matches TRBD1 (5 bases). CDR1 and CDR2 (germline): MGHDK, SYGVNS. Trimming took 1 base from V and 6 from J, leaving 15 bases between them. The CDR3 covers 15 residues. The CDR3 region has the DNA TGTGCCAGCAGTGAATTCCAGGGTCCAAAACCTGAAGCTTTCTTT. Translating gives CASSEFQGPKPEAFF.

This clonotype has just a few counts. The rearrangement joins TRBV12-3 or TRBV12-4 to TRBJ1-1; D may be TRBD1 (6 bases). This CDR3 spans 13 amino acids. Deletions cut 6 bases from V and 3 bases from J, with 11 bases between. The CDR3 region has the DNA TGTGCCAGCAGGAACAGGGCGTACACTGAAGCTTTCTTT. Protein: CASRNRAYTEAFF.

The V call is TRBV7-3, the J call TRBJ2-3, with D possibly matching TRBD1 (6 bases). Germline lookup yields CDR1 SGHTA and CDR2 FQGTGA. V shed 1 base and J shed 2 bases, with 22 bases lying between them. CDR3 length equals 19 residues. CDR3 in amino acids: CASSLKGPPGNRDTDTQYF. The CDR3 DNA is TGTGCCAGCAGCTTAAAGGGTCCTCCGGGGAACAGGGACACAGATACGCAGTATTTT.

This clonotype was seen only a few times. The chain carries TRBV7-9 and TRBJ1-1, with D possibly being TRBD1 (5 bases). CDR1 is SEHNR and CDR2 is FQNEAQ in the germline V gene (reference sequence). The CDR3 consists of 15 residues. V lost 1 base and J 6 bases, leaving 15 bases between the germline ends. CDR3 loop: CASSLEAGIKAEAFF. The CDR3 DNA sequence: TGTGCCAGCAGCTTAGAGGCAGGGATTAAAGCTGAAGCTTTCTTT.

CDR3 bases: TGTGCCAGTAGTTCTGGACCTTACTTCTCCTACAATGAGCAGTTCTTC. Translating gives CASSSGPYFSYNEQFF. The chain carries TRBV19 and TRBJ2-1; D gene unclear. Germline V lookup: CDR1 LNHDA, CDR2 SQIVND (reference sequence). This CDR3 has 16 amino acids. Deletions cut 5 bases from V and 0 bases from J, with 14 bases between.

This chain connects TRBV11-3 to TRBJ2-3, with 8 positions matching TRBD1. J was trimmed by 4 bases and V by 5 bases; bases with no gene match: 8. This CDR3 comprises 15 residues. Germline CDR1 reads SGHNT; CDR2 reads YENEEA. CDR3 loop: CASSTGQGGPDTQYF. CDR3 nucleotide sequence: TGTGCCAGCAGCACCGGACAGGGAGGCCCAGATACGCAGTATTTT.

About this clonotype: Germline and junction disagree at one end, which may indicate a read error. The rearrangement links TRBV19 to TRBJ1-5, with D uncertain. Germline assignment: CDR1 LNHDA and CDR2 SQIVND (reference sequence). The CDR3 covers 17 residues. The CDR3 protein is CASSIGWVLSSNQPQHF. Here the CDR3 DNA reads TGTGCTAGTAGTATAGGATGGGTTCTGAGTAGCAATCAGCCCCAGCATTTT.

This clonotype has only a few counts. The rearrangement links TRBV20-1 to TRBJ1-2; no clear D gene. CDR1 is DFQATT and CDR2 is SNEGSKA in the germline V gene (reference sequence). The CDR3 extends over 15 amino acids. Trimming pared 1 base from V and 2 bases from J, leaving 14 bases between. This chain's CDR3 is CSARALAWGNYGYTF. The CDR3 region has the DNA TGCAGTGCTAGAGCCCTCGCGTGGGGAAACTATGGCTACACCTTC.

The chain has TRBV2 and TRBJ2-3; either TRBD1 or TRBD2 may supply D (7 bases each). CDR3 length equals 14 residues. Trimming pared 8 bases from V and 5 bases from J, leaving 17 bases between. The germline V gene encodes CDR1 SNHLY and CDR2 FYNNEI. The CDR3 reads CASPGRGLQDTQYF. In nucleotides, the CDR3 is TGTGCCAGCCCGGGGAGGGGGCTCCAAGATACGCAGTATTTT.

With respect to this clonotype: A much larger clone differs from this one at a single base, so this may be a read error. The V and J genes are TRBV7-9 and TRBJ2-7; tentatively, D is TRBD2 (6 bases). The CDR3 runs 15 residues. Germline V lookup: CDR1 SEHNR, CDR2 FQNEAQ (reference sequence). CDR3 nucleotides: TGTACCAGCAGCTCACGGATAGCGGTCCCCAACGAGCAGTACTTC. As protein: CTSSSRIAVPNEQYF. Supplemented by reference TRBV7-9 and TRBJ2-7, the full variable domain reads DTGVSQNPRHKITKRGQNVTFRCDPISEHNRLYWYRQTLGQGPEFLTYFQNEAQLEKSRLLSDRFSAERPKGSFSTLEIQRTEQGDSAMYLCTSSSRIAVPNEQYFGPGTRLTVT.